The 23 T cell receptor beta chains below all came from one sample that was sequenced in a study of post-analysis software for immune sequencing data. The study's findings and limits: With TRBV5-6, TRBV5-1 and TRBV20-1 included, about five TRBV segments were more frequent in patients than in controls.

The library was made from cDNA and included unique molecular identifiers. Via MiXCR, TCRdb re-called the PCR reads, giving one row per CDR3 protein. The data hold about 540,000 distinct CDR3 sequences, with around a third observed a single time. These receptors are not linked to any known antigen. Sequencing was performed on blood. The receptors derive from a girl aged 2-17 years with multiple sclerosis.

This rearrangement joins TRBV5-1 to TRBJ2-1, with TRBD2 identical over 13 bases. CDR1 and CDR2 from the germline V gene are SGHRS and YFSETQ. The CDR3 has 15 residues. Trimming at V came to 6 bases and at J to 5 bases, leaving 5 bases not matched to a gene. CDR3 protein: CASTDGTSGNNEQFF. CDR3 coding DNA: TGCGCCAGCACAGACGGGACTAGCGGGAACAATGAGCAGTTCTTC.

The chain links TRBV12-3 or TRBV12-4 to TRBJ1-1; D may be TRBD1 (6 bases). The CDR3 sequence is 15 residues long. V lost 3 bases, J lost 4 bases, and 15 bases lay in between. CDR3 protein: CASSLGIKGGTEAFF. The CDR3 coding sequence is TGTGCCAGCAGTTTGGGCATCAAAGGGGGCACTGAAGCTTTCTTT.

This chain links TRBV6-1 with TRBJ2-2; 9 nucleotides align to TRBD1. V lost 5 bases, J lost 4 bases, and 5 bases stayed unmatched. The CDR3 contains 15 residues. The germline gives CDR1 MNHNS, CDR2 SASEGT. The CDR3 DNA sequence: TGTGCCAGCAGTACAGGGGGCGCAGGCACCGGGGAGCTGTTTTTT. It specifies CASSTGGAGTGELFF.

The J gene is TRBJ2-5, the V gene TRBV6-6; a weak D match, TRBD1 (6 bases). Germline V gene sequence: CDR1 MNHNY, CDR2 SVGAGI (reference sequence). The V end was cut by 6 bases, the J end by 7 bases, with 12 bases between. The CDR3 loop spans 12 amino acids. CDR3 region: CASRQGSWTQYF. The CDR3 coding sequence is TGTGCCAGCAGACAGGGATCGTGGACCCAGTACTTC.

This clonotype was counted once. The CDR3 region has the DNA TGTGCCAGCAGTGAAAGGGTAGGGCCCACTGAAGCTTTCTTT. Its protein product is CASSERVGPTEAFF. The chain carries TRBV6-1 and TRBJ1-1; D is unclear. The CDR3 is 14 amino acids. The germline V and J ends were trimmed by 2 bases and 4 bases, with 11 bases remaining between them. The germline CDR1 and CDR2 sequences are MNHNS and SASEGT.

This clonotype was counted between two and nine times. The chain combines TRBV12-3 or TRBV12-4 with TRBJ2-1; D not certain. The CDR3 totals 14 residues. V shed 6 bases and J shed 10 bases, with 19 bases lying between them. The CDR3 region has the DNA TGTGCCAGCAGAAACCGACCAAGAAAAACCGAGCAGTTCTTC. Translating gives CASRNRPRKTEQFF.

This clonotype showed up just a few times. This chain connects TRBV4-1 to TRBJ2-3; D uncertain. The CDR3 is 13 residues long. CDR1 is MGHRA and CDR2 is YSYEKL in the germline V gene. The V gene lost 10 bases and the J gene lost 2 bases, with 13 bases spanning the gap. CDR3 amino acids: CATSAIPTDTQYF. The CDR3 DNA sequence: TGCGCCACCTCGGCCATCCCCACAGATACGCAGTATTTT.

This chain connects TRBV13 to TRBJ2-1; TRBD1 agrees at 8 bases. CDR1 is PRHDT and CDR2 is FYEKMQ in the germline V gene (reference sequence). This CDR3 has 16 residues. V trimming: 5 bases; J trimming: 8 bases; junction bases outside the gene matches: 14. CDR3 bases: TGTGCCAGCAGCCAGCCCCGACAGGGGTTCATCGATGAGCAGTTCTTC. It encodes CASSQPRQGFIDEQFF.

The chain recombines TRBV9 with TRBJ2-1, with D perhaps TRBD1 or TRBD2 (5 bases each). Trimming removed 4 bases at V and 4 bases at J, with 12 bases between. Germline values: CDR1 SGDLS, CDR2 YYNGEE. The CDR3 loop spans 14 amino acids. Written as DNA, the CDR3 is TGTGCCAGCAGCACTGAGGGGCAGTACAATGAGCAGTTCTTC. Translating gives CASSTEGQYNEQFF.

CDR3 protein: CASSRGTGGAEQYF. CDR3 nucleotides: TGTGCCAGCAGCCGCGGGACAGGGGGGGCCGAGCAGTACTTC. The chain employs TRBV6-5 and TRBJ2-7; TRBD1 agrees at 11 bases. The CDR3 covers 14 residues. V lost 6 bases, J lost 6 bases, and 7 bases stayed unmatched. The V gene's germline CDR1 is MNHEY and CDR2 SVGAGI.

The CDR3: CSAPLAGGYTDTQYF. The CDR3 region has the DNA TGCAGTGCACCACTAGCGGGGGGGTACACAGATACGCAGTATTTT. This sequence joins TRBV20-1 and TRBJ2-3; 13 bases are shared with TRBD2. The CDR3 runs to 15 residues. The junction had 5 bases not matched to a gene; V was cut back by 6 bases and J by 2 bases. Germline CDR1 reads DFQATT; CDR2 reads SNEGSKA (reference sequence).

This clonotype was seen only a few times. The chain links TRBV7-8 to TRBJ1-1; TRBD1 might be the D (5 bases). CDR1 is SGHVS and CDR2 is FQNEAQ in the germline V gene. The V and J ends lost 2 bases and 2 bases respectively, with 18 bases between them. This CDR3 has 17 amino acids. The CDR3 DNA is TGTGCCAGCAGCTTAAGGGGTCTCCAATCCCTAAACACTGAAGCTTTCTTT. Translating it yields CASSLRGLQSLNTEAFF. The variable domain in full, with the rest retrieved from reference TRBV7-8 and TRBJ1-1, is GAGVSQSPRYKVAKRGQDVALRCDPISGHVSLFWYQQALGQGPEFLTYFQNEAQLDKSGLPSDRFFAERPEGSVSTLKIQRTQQEDSAVYLCASSLRGLQSLNTEAFFGQGTRLTVV.

The chain links TRBV5-5 to TRBJ1-4; 7 bases align to TRBD1. The germline gives CDR1 SGHKS, CDR2 YYEKEE (reference sequence). The J segment lost 8 bases and the V segment lost 7 bases, leaving 8 bases of the junction unmatched. CDR3 length: 13 residues. The CDR3 DNA follows: TGTGCCAGCGGCTCGGGACAGCTGGAAAAACTGTTTTTT. Amino acid sequence: CASGSGQLEKLFF.

The V call is TRBV5-1, the J call TRBJ2-3; unclear D gene. Deletions cut 4 bases from V and 2 bases from J, with 14 bases between. CDR3 length: 15 amino acids. Germline V CDR1 and CDR2: SGHRS, YFSETQ. CDR3 loop: CASSPVSTYTDTQYF. The CDR3 nucleotides read TGCGCCAGCAGCCCGGTTAGCACCTACACAGATACGCAGTATTTT.

This clonotype was counted a few times. The V and J genes are TRBV29-1 and TRBJ2-1; no definite D call. The CDR3 sequence is 13 residues long. Germline CDR1 SQVTM, CDR2 ANQGSEA. The ends were cut back, 4 bases at V and 2 bases at J, with 9 bases in the middle. CDR3 bases: TGCAGCGTTGCCAGGCCGACCTACAATGAGCAGTTCTTC. It encodes CSVARPTYNEQFF.

The rearrangement links TRBV5-1 to TRBJ2-1, with TRBD2 matching 14 bases. V gave up 4 bases and J gave up 6 bases; unmatched junction bases: 3. The CDR3 length is 15 residues. Germline V gives CDR1 SGHRS, CDR2 YFSETQ. CDR3 sequence (DNA): TGCGCCAGCAGCAAGACTAGCGGGGGGGGCAATGAGCAGTTCTTC. Translating gives CASSKTSGGGNEQFF.

This clonotype was picked up a small number of times. CDR3 amino acids: CASSLGRSGADGSYEQYF. The CDR3 coding sequence is TGCGCCAGCAGCTTGGGAAGGTCGGGGGCTGATGGGTCCTACGAGCAGTACTTC. The V and J genes are TRBV5-1 and TRBJ2-7; possibly TRBD1 or TRBD2 for D (6 bases each). The germline V gene encodes CDR1 SGHRS and CDR2 YFSETQ. The CDR3 spans 18 residues. V gave up 0 bases and J gave up 1 base, with 20 bases separating them.

J is TRBJ2-1 and V is TRBV27; 8 bases fit TRBD1. Trimming cost V 5 bases and J 5 bases; bases outside gene matches: 5. The CDR3 spans 14 residues. From germline, CDR1 is MNHEY and CDR2 SMNVEV (reference sequence). CDR3 protein: CASSIWTGNNEQFF. CDR3 in DNA: TGTGCCAGCAGTATCTGGACAGGGAACAATGAGCAGTTCTTC.

This clonotype has just a few counts. This chain joins TRBV5-1 and TRBJ2-5, with 8 bases aligning to TRBD1. With V trimmed by 4 bases and J by 7 bases, 12 bases remained unmatched. Germline CDR1 SGHRS, CDR2 YFSETQ. The CDR3 runs to 15 residues. The CDR3 sequence: CASSQDRGLDGTQYF. As DNA, the CDR3 is TGCGCCAGCAGCCAAGACAGGGGACTGGATGGGACCCAGTACTTC.

About this clonotype itself: One end of the junction does not line up with germline, which may come from a read error. This chain links TRBV12-3 or TRBV12-4 with TRBJ2-1, with TRBD2 as a possible D gene (5 bases). The CDR3 has 14 amino acids. CDR3 protein: CARSSDGTYNEQFF. DNA for the CDR3: TGTGCCCGCAGTTCTGACGGGACCTACAATGAGCAGTTCTTC.

The V gene is TRBV6-5, the J gene TRBJ2-1, with D unclear. The V gene lost 0 bases and the J gene lost 8 bases, with 14 bases spanning the gap. The CDR3 extends over 15 amino acids. From germline, CDR1 is MNHEY and CDR2 SVGAGI. The CDR3 loop reads CASSYSTVAGYEQFF. For the CDR3, the DNA is TGTGCCAGCAGTTACTCCACGGTAGCCGGGTATGAGCAGTTCTTC.

The chain uses TRBV7-2 and TRBJ1-5; D unclear. The CDR3 length is 14 residues. Trimming took 5 bases from V and 0 from J, leaving 8 bases between them. The germline CDR1 and CDR2 sequences are SGHTA and FQGNSA. The DNA for the CDR3 is TGTGCCAGCAGCCCACATGATAGCAATCAGCCCCAGCATTTT. Amino acid sequence: CASSPHDSNQPQHF.

Only a few counts were recorded for this clonotype. The gene calls are TRBV18 and TRBJ1-1; D gene ambiguous. Trimming pared 3 bases from V and 1 base from J, leaving 9 bases between. The CDR3 is 14 amino acids. CDR1 KGHSH and CDR2 LQKENI come from the germline V gene. CDR3 protein: CASSPKGRNTEAFF. DNA of the CDR3: TGTGCCAGCTCACCTAAGGGCCGGAACACTGAAGCTTTCTTT.